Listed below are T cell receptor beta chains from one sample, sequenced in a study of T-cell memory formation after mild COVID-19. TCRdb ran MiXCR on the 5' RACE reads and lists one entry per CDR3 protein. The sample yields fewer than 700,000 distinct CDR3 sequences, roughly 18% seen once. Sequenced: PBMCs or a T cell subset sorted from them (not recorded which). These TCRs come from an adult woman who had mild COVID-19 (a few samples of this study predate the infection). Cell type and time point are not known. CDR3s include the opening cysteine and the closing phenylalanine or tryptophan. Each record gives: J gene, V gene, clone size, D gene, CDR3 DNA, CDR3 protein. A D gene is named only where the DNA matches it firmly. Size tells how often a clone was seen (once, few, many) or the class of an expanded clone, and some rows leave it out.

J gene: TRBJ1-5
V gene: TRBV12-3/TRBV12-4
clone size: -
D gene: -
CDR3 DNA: TGTGCCAGCAGTTTAGTTGGGGGCACTTCCAATCAGCCCCAGCATTTT
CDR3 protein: CASSLVGGTSNQPQHF

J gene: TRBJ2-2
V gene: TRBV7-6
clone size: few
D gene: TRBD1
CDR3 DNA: TGTGCCAGCAGCCCCGGGACAGGGACGAACACCGGGGAGCTGTTTTTT
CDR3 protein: CASSPGTGTNTGELFF

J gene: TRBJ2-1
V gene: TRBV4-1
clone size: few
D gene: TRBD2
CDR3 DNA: TGCGCCAGCACACGAAGCGGGGGTCCAAGTGAGGATGAGCAGTTCTTC
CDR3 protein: CASTRSGGPSEDEQFF

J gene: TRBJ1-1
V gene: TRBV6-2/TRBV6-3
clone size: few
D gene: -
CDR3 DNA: TGTGCCAGCAGTCAGTATTTGGGGCTGGCTTTCTTT
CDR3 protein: CASSQYLGLAFF

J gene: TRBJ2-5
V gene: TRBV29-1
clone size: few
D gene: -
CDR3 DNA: TGCAGCGTTGTTCGCCATCAAGAGACCCAGTACTTC
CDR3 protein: CSVVRHQETQYF

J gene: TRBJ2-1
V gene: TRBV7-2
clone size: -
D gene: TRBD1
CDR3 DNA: TGTGCCAGCAGCTTTACAGGGGCCCTCGGGAATGAGCAGTTCTTC
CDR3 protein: CASSFTGALGNEQFF

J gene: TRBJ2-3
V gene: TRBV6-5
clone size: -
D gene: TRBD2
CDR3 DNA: TGTGCCAGCAGTTCAGGCGGGAGTCGTGCAGATACGCAGTATTTT
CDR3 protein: CASSSGGSRADTQYF

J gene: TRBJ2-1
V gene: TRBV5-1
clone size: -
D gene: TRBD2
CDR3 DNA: TGCGCCAGCAGCTTGGGGGTGACTAGCGGCCTTCTCGAGCAGTTCTTC
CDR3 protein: CASSLGVTSGLLEQFF

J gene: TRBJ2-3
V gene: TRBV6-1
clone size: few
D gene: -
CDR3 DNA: TGTGCCAGCAGTGAGGTCCCGACAAGCACAGATACGCAGTATTTT
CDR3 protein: CASSEVPTSTDTQYF

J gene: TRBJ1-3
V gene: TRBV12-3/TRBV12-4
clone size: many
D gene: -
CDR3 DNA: TGTGCCAGCGGCATGGCGGAAGGAAACACCATATATTTT
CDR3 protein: CASGMAEGNTIYF

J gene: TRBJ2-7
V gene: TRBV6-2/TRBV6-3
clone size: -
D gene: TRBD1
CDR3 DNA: TGTGCCAGCAGTTACGGACAGGACTTTTACGAGCAGTACTTC
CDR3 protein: CASSYGQDFYEQYF

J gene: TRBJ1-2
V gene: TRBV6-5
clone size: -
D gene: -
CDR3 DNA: TGTGCCAGCAGTTACGAGGGGGGCGTCTCTGGCTACACCTTC
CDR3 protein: CASSYEGGVSGYTF

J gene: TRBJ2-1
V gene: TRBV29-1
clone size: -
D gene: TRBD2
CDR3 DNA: TGCAGCGTGGCGGGGGTCAATGAGCAGTTCTTC
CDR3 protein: CSVAGVNEQFF

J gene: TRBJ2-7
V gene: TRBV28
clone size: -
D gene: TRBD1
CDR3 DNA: TGTGCCAGCAGTACGCCGGGACAGGGTTTTTTCTACGAGCAGTACTTC
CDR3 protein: CASSTPGQGFFYEQYF

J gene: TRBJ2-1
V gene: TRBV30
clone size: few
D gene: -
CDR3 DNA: TGTGCCTGGAGTAGGACCCAGACGGATGAGCAGTTCTTC
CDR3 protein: CAWSRTQTDEQFF

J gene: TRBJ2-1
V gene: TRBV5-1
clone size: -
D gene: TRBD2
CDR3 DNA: TGCGCCAGCAGCTTGCCTAGCGGGGGGGCCCACGCTGAGCAGTTCTTC
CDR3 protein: CASSLPSGGAHAEQFF

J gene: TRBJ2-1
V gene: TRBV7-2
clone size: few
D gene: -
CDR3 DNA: TGTGCCAGCAACCAAAACCTCGGGGGGCTTGGGGAGCAGTTCTTC
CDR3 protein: CASNQNLGGLGEQFF

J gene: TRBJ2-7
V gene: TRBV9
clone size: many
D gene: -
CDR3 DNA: TGTGCCAGCAGCCAGAGCCCCGGGAGTAACTACGAGCAGTACTTC
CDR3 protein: CASSQSPGSNYEQYF

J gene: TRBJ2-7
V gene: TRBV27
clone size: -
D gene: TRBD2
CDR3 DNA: TGTGCCAGCAGTACAACTAGCGGGGGGGCGCTCGAGCAGTACTTC
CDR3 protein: CASSTTSGGALEQYF

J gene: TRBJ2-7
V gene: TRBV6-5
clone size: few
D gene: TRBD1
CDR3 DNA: TGTGCCAGCAGTTACACAGGGGGCGAGAAGGGGTACGAGCAGTACTTC
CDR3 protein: CASSYTGGEKGYEQYF

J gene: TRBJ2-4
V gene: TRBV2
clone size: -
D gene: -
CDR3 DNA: TGTGCCACCCCAGGTGACTCTCGAGGAACCAAAAACATTCAGTACTTC
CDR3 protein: CATPGDSRGTKNIQYF

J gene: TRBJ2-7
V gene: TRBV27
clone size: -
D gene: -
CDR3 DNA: TGTGCCAGCAGTTTAGCCGGGAGCAGAGGGGAGCAGTACTTC
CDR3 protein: CASSLAGSRGEQYF

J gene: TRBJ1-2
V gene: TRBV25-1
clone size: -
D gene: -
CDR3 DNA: TGTGCCACCCAGGGGCTTCCTAACTATGGCTACACCTTC
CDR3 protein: CATQGLPNYGYTF

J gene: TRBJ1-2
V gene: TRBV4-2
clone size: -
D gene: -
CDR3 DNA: TGTGCCAGCAGCCAAGTGGGCATAAACTATGGCTACACCTTC
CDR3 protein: CASSQVGINYGYTF

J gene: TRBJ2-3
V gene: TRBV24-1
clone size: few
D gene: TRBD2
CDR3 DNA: TGTGCCACCAGTGACCCGGGACTAGCGGGGGTCAAAACAGATACGCAGTATTTT
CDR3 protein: CATSDPGLAGVKTDTQYF

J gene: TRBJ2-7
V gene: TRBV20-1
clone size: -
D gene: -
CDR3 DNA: TGCAGTGCTAGGCCCCCCGACGGCTACGAGCAGTACTTC
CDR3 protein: CSARPPDGYEQYF

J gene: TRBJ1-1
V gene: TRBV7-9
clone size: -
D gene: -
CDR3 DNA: TGTGCCAGCAGCCCAGAAGGGATGAACACTGAAGCTTTCTTT
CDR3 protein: CASSPEGMNTEAFF

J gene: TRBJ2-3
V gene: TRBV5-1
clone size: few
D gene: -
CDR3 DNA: TGCGCCAGCAGCCCCGGGCAGGGAAGGAAAGATACGCAGTATTTT
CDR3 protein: CASSPGQGRKDTQYF

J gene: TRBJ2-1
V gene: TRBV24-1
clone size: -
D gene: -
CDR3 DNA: TGTGCCACCAGTGATCCCAGGGGGGGGAGTGAGCAGTTCTTC
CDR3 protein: CATSDPRGGSEQFF

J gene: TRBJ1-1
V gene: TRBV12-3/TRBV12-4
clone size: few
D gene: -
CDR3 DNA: TGTGCCAGCAGTTTGGGCAGGGTTGAAGGAGGGACTGAAGCTTTCTTT
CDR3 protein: CASSLGRVEGGTEAFF

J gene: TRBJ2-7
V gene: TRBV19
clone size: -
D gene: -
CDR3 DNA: TGTGCCAGTAGGGCGGACCCAGCCTCCTACGAGCAGTACTTC
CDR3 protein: CASRADPASYEQYF

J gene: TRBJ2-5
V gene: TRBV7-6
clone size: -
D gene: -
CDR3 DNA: TGTGCCAGCAGCTTATGGGGGACCAAAGAGACCCAGTACTTC
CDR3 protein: CASSLWGTKETQYF

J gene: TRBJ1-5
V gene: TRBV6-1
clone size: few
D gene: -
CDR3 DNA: TGTGCCAGCAGTGAAGCGGACGGCCGGCCCCAGCATTTT
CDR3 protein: CASSEADGRPQHF

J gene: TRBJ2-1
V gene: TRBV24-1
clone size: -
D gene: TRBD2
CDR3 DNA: TGTGCCACCAGTGCCGGGGGACTAGCGGGGTCCTACAATGAGCAGTTCTTC
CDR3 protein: CATSAGGLAGSYNEQFF

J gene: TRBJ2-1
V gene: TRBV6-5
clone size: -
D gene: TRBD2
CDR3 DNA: TGTGCCAGCAGTTACTCGGTTCAGCGGGAGAGATTGGATGAGCAGTTCTTC
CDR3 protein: CASSYSVQRERLDEQFF

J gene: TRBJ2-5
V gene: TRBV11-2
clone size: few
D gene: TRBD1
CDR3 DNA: TGTGCCAGCAGCTTAACCGGGACAGTCGGGACCCAGTACTTC
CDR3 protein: CASSLTGTVGTQYF

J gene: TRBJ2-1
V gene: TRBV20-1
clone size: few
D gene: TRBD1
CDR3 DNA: TGCAGTGCTAGGACGGGACAGGGTTACAATGAGCAGTTCTTC
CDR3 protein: CSARTGQGYNEQFF

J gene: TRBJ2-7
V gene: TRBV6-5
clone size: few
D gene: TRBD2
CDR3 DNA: TGTGCCAGCAGTTACTCCCGGGGGGGTGGAGAGCAGTACTTC
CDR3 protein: CASSYSRGGGEQYF

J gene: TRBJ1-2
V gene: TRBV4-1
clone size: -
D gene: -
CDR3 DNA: TGCGCCAGCAGCCAAGATCAGTCGGTTAACCTATATGGCTACACCTTC
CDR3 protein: CASSQDQSVNLYGYTF

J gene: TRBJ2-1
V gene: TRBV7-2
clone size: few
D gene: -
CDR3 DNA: TGTGCCAGCAGCTCCTACGTCGTGGCTTTCAATGAGCAGTTCTTC
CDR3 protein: CASSSYVVAFNEQFF

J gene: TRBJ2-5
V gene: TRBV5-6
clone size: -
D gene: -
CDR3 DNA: TGTGCCAGCAGCTTGGGCAGGGTCCAAGAGACCCAGTACTTC
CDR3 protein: CASSLGRVQETQYF

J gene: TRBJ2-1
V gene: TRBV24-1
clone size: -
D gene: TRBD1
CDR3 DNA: TGTGCCACCAGTGACCGGACAGGGGCCTCATACAATGAGCAGTTCTTC
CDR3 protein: CATSDRTGASYNEQFF

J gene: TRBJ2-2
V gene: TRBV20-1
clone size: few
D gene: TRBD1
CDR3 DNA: TGCAGTGCTAGAGACACCCGACAGGGTGACACCGGGGAGCTGTTTTTT
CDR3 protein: CSARDTRQGDTGELFF

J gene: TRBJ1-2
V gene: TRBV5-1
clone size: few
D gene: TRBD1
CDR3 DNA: TGCGCCAGCAGCTCGGGACAGCCCACAAACTATGGCTACACCTTC
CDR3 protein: CASSSGQPTNYGYTF

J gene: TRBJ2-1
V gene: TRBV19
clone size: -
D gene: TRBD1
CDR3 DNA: TGTGCCAGCGGAACTGGGGACAGGGGTCGCAATGAGCAGTTCTTC
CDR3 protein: CASGTGDRGRNEQFF

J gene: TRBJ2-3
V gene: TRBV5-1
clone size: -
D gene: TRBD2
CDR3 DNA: TGCGCCAGCAGCCACACCGGACTAGCGGGCACAGATACGCAGTATTTT
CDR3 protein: CASSHTGLAGTDTQYF

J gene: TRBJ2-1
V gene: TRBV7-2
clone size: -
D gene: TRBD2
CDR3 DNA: TGTGCCAGCAGACCCCTCAGCGGGGGCGGCTACAATGAGCAGTTCTTC
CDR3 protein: CASRPLSGGGYNEQFF

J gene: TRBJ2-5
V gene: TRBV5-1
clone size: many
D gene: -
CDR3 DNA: TGCGCCAGCAGCTTGAGGGGGTACCAAGAGACCCAGTACTTC
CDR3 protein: CASSLRGYQETQYF

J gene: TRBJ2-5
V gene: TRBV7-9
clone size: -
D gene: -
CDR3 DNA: TGTGCCAGCAGCAACAAAAGTTGGGGGACCCAGTACTTC
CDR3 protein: CASSNKSWGTQYF

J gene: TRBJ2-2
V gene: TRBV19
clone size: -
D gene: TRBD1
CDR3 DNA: TGTGCCAGTAGCCCCCCCGACAGGGCAACCGGGGAGCTGTTTTTT
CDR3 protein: CASSPPDRATGELFF

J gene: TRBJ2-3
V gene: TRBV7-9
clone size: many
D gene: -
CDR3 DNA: TGTGCCAGCAGCCCCGGAGGCGGGACGCAGTATTTT
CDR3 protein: CASSPGGGTQYF

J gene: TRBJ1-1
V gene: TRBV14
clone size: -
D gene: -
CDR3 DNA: TGTGCCAGCAGCCCGAGATATACGACGAACACTGAAGCTTTCTTT
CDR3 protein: CASSPRYTTNTEAFF

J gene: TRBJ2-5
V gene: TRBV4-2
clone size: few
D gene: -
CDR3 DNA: TGTGCCAGCAGCCAAGCGGCAGGTAGTTCGGAGACCCAGTACTTC
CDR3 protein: CASSQAAGSSETQYF